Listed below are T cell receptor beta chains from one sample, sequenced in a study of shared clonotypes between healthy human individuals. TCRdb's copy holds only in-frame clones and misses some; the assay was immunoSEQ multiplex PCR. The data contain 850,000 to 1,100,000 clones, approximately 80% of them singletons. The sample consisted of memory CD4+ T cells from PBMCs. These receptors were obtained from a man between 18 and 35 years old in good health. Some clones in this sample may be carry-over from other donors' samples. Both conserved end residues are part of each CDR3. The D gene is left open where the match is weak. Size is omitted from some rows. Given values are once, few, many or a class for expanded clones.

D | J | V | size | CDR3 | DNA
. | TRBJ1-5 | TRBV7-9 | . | CASSSGQYQPQHF | TGTGCCAGCAGCTCTGGACAGTATCAGCCCCAGCATTTT
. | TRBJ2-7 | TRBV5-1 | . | CASSSPRSPYEQYF | TGCGCCAGCAGCTCCCCCAGGTCTCCCTACGAGCAGTACTTC
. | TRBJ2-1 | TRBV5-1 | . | CASSLYGNNEQFF | TGCGCCAGCAGCTTGTACGGGAACAATGAGCAGTTCTTC
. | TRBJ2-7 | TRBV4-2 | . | CASSQDRGPYEQYF | TGTGCCAGCAGCCAAGACCGCGGACCCTACGAGCAGTACTTC
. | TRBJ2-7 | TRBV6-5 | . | CASRGGTGVAHEQYF | TGTGCCAGCAGAGGGGGGACGGGAGTGGCCCACGAGCAGTACTTC
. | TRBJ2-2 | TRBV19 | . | CASSIVSGVTPGELFF | TGTGCCAGTAGTATAGTCTCAGGGGTGACCCCCGGGGAGCTGTTTTTT
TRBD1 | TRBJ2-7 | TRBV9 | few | CASSIAGTGGYYEQYF | TGTGCCAGCAGCATCGCCGGGACAGGGGGTTACTACGAGCAGTACTTC
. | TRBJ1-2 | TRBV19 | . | CATEISGLHQNYTF | TGTGCCACCGAAATCTCCGGGCTACATCAGAACTACACCTTC
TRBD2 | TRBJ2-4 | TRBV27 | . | CASRSGGSQNIQYF | TGTGCCAGCAGGTCGGGAGGGTCCCAAAACATTCAGTACTTC
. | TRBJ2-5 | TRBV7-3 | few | CASSLLGGGQQETQYF | TGTGCCAGCAGCTTATTGGGGGGAGGTCAACAAGAGACCCAGTACTTC
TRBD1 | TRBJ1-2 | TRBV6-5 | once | CASSSGQGGHYGYTF | TGTGCCAGCAGTTCGGGACAGGGAGGACACTATGGCTACACCTTC
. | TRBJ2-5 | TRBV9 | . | CASSSEGSAETQYF | TGTGCCAGCAGCTCCGAGGGGTCAGCGGAGACCCAGTACTTC
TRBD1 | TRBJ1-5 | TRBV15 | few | CATSRGGQGWGPQHF | TGTGCCACCAGCAGAGGGGGACAGGGCTGGGGTCCCCAGCATTTT
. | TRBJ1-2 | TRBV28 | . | CASRRAELGYTF | TGTGCCAGCCGACGGGCTGAGTTAGGCTACACCTTC
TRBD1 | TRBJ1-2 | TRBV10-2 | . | CASSPGTGYGYTF | TGCGCCAGCAGTCCAGGGACAGGCTATGGCTACACCTTC
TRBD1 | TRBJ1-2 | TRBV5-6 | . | CASSSIPTGNYGYTF | TGTGCCAGCAGCTCGATCCCGACAGGGAACTATGGCTACACCTTC
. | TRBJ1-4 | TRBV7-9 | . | CASSLAKGAATNEKLFF | TGTGCCAGCAGCTTAGCGAAGGGAGCAGCAACTAATGAAAAACTGTTTTTT
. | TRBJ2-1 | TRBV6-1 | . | CASSGRQASRYNEQFF | TGTGCCAGCAGTGGCAGACAGGCCTCTAGATACAATGAGCAGTTCTTC
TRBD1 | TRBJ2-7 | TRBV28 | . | CASSLPYRGPEQYF | TGTGCCAGCAGTTTACCCTACAGGGGCCCCGAGCAGTACTTC
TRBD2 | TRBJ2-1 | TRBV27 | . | CASRAPASGRNEQFF | TGTGCCAGCCGAGCTCCAGCTAGCGGGAGGAATGAGCAGTTCTTC
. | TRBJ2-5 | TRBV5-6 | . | CASSRGQSQETQYF | TGTGCCAGCAGCCGTGGACAGTCCCAAGAGACCCAGTACTTC
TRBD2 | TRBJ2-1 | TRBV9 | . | CASSVGDYESNEQFF | TGTGCCAGCAGCGTAGGGGACTACGAATCCAATGAGCAGTTCTTC
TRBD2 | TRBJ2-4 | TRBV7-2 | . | CASSSSGLQRNIQYF | TGTGCCAGCAGCAGTAGCGGGCTTCAGAGAAACATTCAGTACTTC
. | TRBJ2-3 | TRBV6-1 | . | CASSERNPPNTQYF | TGTGCCAGCAGTGAACGTAACCCCCCGAATACGCAGTATTTT
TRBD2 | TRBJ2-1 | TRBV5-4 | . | CASSIRRTSGMYNEQFF | TGTGCCAGCAGCATTAGGAGGACTAGCGGGATGTACAATGAGCAGTTCTTC
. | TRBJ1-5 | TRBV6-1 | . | CASSGRHSNQPQHF | TGTGCCAGCAGTGGCAGGCATAGCAATCAGCCCCAGCATTTT
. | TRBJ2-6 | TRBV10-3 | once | CAIARGRDSGANVLTF | TGTGCCATCGCCAGGGGGAGGGACTCTGGGGCCAACGTCCTGACTTTC
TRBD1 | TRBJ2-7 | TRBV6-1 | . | CASSEAPQGVLYEQYF | TGTGCCAGCAGTGAAGCGCCACAGGGGGTTCTTTACGAGCAGTACTTC
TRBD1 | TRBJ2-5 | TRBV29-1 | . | CSVSGQGSIETQYF | TGCAGCGTTTCGGGACAGGGCTCGATCGAGACCCAGTACTTC
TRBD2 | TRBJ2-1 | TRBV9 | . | CASSSRLAGYNEQFF | TGTGCCAGCAGCTCCAGACTAGCGGGTTACAATGAGCAGTTCTTC
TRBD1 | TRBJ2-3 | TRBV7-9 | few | CASSSTGGWTDTQYF | TGTGCCAGCAGCTCGACAGGGGGCTGGACAGATACGCAGTATTTT
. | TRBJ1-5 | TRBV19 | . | CATGWDRGQPQHF | TGTGCCACTGGGTGGGACCGGGGTCAGCCCCAGCATTTT
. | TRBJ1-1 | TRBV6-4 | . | CASRGTGNTEAFF | TGTGCCAGCAGGGGAACAGGGAACACTGAAGCTTTCTTT
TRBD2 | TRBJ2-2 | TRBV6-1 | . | CASSRGANTGELFF | TGTGCCAGCAGTCGGGGGGCGAACACCGGGGAGCTGTTTTTT
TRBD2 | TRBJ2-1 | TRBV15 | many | CATSRGTSGRRLSYNEQFF | TGTGCCACCAGCAGGGGGACTAGCGGGAGAAGGTTATCCTACAATGAGCAGTTCTTC
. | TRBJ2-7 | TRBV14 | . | CASSQEAAPLGYEQYF | TGTGCCAGCAGCCAAGAGGCGGCACCCTTAGGGTACGAGCAGTACTTC
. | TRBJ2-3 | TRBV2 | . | CASVRTQYF | TGTGCCAGCGTCCGAACGCAGTATTTT
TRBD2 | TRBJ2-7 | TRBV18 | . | CASRGDYEQYF | TGTGCCAGCCGGGGGGATTACGAGCAGTACTTC
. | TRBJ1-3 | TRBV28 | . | CASSWAAGEWNTIYF | TGTGCCAGCAGTTGGGCCGCGGGGGAGTGGAACACCATATATTTT
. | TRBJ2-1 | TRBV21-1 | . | CASSKSGQPSYNEQFF | TGTGCCAGCAGCAAATCAGGACAGCCTTCCTACAATGAGCAGTTCTTC
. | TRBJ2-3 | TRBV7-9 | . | CASSPIISGSRLPTDTQYF | TGTGCCAGCAGCCCAATTATTTCAGGAAGTCGACTCCCCACAGATACGCAGTATTTT